This record concerns one TCR beta chain sequence. These data belong to a study of blood T cell repertoires in COVID-19. Method: immunoSEQ multiplex PCR; TCRdb's copy keeps in-frame clones and lacks some. The sample yields 130,000 to 150,000 clones, approximately 87% seen once. With 0 bases removed from V and 4 bases from J, the gap between germline ends came to 10 bases. Germline CDR1 LGHNA, CDR2 YSLEER. The CDR3 sequence is 15 residues long. The chain recombines TRBV4-3 with TRBJ2-1; no reliable D call. Sequencing was carried out using peripheral blood. This receptor was identified in a woman aged 45-65 years with active or convalescent COVID-19. The CDR3 region is CASSQDGRGYNEQFF. DNA of the CDR3: TGCGCCAGCAGCCAAGATGGCCGAGGATACAATGAGCAGTTCTTC.